The source of this T cell receptor beta chain is a study of blood T cell repertoires in COVID-19. Study overall: Donors in the United States, Italy and Spain gave samples during acute or convalescent COVID-19. The analysed material was cDNA or gDNA that came from T cells, B-cell-depleted T cells, or PBMCs.

Method: immunoSEQ multiplex PCR; TCRdb's copy keeps in-frame clones and lacks some. Among about 320,000 clones listed, over 90% were seen once. Germline assignment: CDR1 LNHNV and CDR2 YYDKDF (reference sequence). The V and J ends lost 0 bases and 3 bases, in that order; junction bases with no gene match: 7. This CDR3 has 16 amino acids. Those designated as exposed participants met a COVID-19 case within 2 weeks before study entry. Material for sequencing was PBMCs or T cells enriched from blood (not recorded which). The origin of this receptor is a woman under 40 who had been exposed to COVID-19. This sequence joins TRBV15 and TRBJ2-7, with 8 bases matching TRBD1. CDR3 bases: TGTGCCACCAGCAGAGATCTCCGACAGGGGTACTACGAGCAGTACTTC. This sequence encodes CATSRDLRQGYYEQYF.